These T cell receptor beta chains were read from a single sample in a study of T cells in Graves' hyperthyroidism and ophthalmopathy. TCRdb called the multiplex PCR reads again in MiXCR, with one record for every CDR3 protein. The sample contains about 840,000 distinct CDR3 sequences, around 38% of which appear only once. Sequenced input: blood. The source is a young man with Graves' hyperthyroidism. CDR3s include the opening cysteine and the closing phenylalanine or tryptophan. D genes are given only for firm matches. Expanded clones are given a class, and other clones once, few, many or no size at all.

d_call clone_size j_call v_call cdr3_aa cdr3_nt
- many TRBJ2-7 TRBV7-9 CASSLDAWNEQYF TGTGCCAGCAGCCTAGATGCATGGAACGAGCAGTACTTC
- - TRBJ1-5 TRBV12-3/TRBV12-4 CASSYPDNQPQHF TGTGCCAGCAGTTACCCCGACAATCAGCCCCAGCATTTT
- many TRBJ2-2 TRBV9 CASSVEGNTGELFF TGTGCCAGCAGCGTAGAGGGGAACACCGGGGAGCTGTTTTTT
- many TRBJ1-1 TRBV7-2 CASSFRLISEAFF TGTGCCAGCAGCTTTCGACTGATCTCTGAAGCTTTCTTT
- - TRBJ1-1 TRBV5-1 CASRASGNTEAFF TGCGCCAGCAGGGCCAGCGGGAACACTGAAGCTTTCTTT
TRBD1 - TRBJ2-6 TRBV29-1 CSVEYGRGQGANVLTF TGCAGCGTTGAATACGGCAGGGGGCAAGGGGCCAACGTCCTGACTTTC
- many TRBJ1-5 TRBV10-3 CAIQLGQDQPQHF TGTGCCATCCAGCTCGGGCAGGACCAGCCCCAGCATTTT
TRBD2 - TRBJ2-2 TRBV7-6 CAGRASGTTGELFF TGTGCCGGGAGGGCTAGCGGGACCACCGGGGAGCTGTTTTTT
- - TRBJ1-5 TRBV10-3 CAISESEGGNQPQHF TGTGCCATCAGTGAGTCTGAAGGGGGCAATCAGCCCCAGCATTTT
TRBD2 - TRBJ2-7 TRBV6-5 CASSTTRGLAGDEQYF TGTGCCAGCAGCACAACTAGGGGACTAGCGGGGGACGAGCAGTACTTC
TRBD1 few TRBJ1-5 TRBV5-5 CASSRTGNGNQPQHF TGTGCCAGCAGCCGGACAGGGAACGGCAATCAGCCCCAGCATTTT
- - TRBJ2-5 TRBV29-1 CSVATRYF TGCAGCGTTGCGACCCGGTACTTC
TRBD1 - TRBJ1-1 TRBV7-9 CASSRKTGVNTEAFF TGTGCCAGCAGCCGAAAGACAGGGGTGAACACTGAAGCTTTCTTT
- - TRBJ1-3 TRBV12-3/TRBV12-4 CASSLTGSSSGNTIYF TGTGCCAGCAGTCTCACAGGGTCATCCTCTGGAAACACCATATATTTT